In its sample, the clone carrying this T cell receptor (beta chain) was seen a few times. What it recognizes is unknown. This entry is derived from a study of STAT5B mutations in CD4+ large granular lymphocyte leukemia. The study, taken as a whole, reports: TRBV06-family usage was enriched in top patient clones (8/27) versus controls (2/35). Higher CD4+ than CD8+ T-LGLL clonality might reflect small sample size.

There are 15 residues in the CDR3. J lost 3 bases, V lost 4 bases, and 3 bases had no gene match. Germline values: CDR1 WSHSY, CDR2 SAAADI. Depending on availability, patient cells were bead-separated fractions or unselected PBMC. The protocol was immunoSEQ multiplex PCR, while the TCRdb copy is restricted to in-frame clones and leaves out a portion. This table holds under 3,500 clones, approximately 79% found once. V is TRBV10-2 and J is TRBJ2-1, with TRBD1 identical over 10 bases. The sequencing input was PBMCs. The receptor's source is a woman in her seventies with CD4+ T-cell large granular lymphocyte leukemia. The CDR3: CASSGGQGSYNEQFF. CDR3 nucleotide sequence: TGCGCCAGCAGTGGGGGACAGGGGAGCTACAATGAGCAGTTCTTC.